This T cell receptor beta chain derives from a study of regulatory T cells in long-lasting Graves disease. General observations from the study: Limited sample numbers may have lowered accuracy. There was favoring of TRBV28, TRBJ1-2 and TRBJ2-5 in persistent disease.

Notes on this clonotype: Its cognate antigen is unknown.

Researchers made TCR beta libraries by using iRepertoire HTBI primers and running Arm-PCR on CDR3 regions. TCRdb used MiXCR to reprocess the multiplex PCR reads, holding one entry per CDR3 protein. Of roughly 450,000 distinct CDR3 sequences in the sample, roughly 22% were seen once. This CDR3 region has 17 residues. Germline loops: CDR1 MNHEY, CDR2 SVGEGT. J lost 0 bases, V lost 0 bases, and 5 bases had no gene match. The time point: persistent/refractory GD, antithyroid drugs over 5 years with positive TRAb. Generation of the TCR library employed RNA extracted from PBMCs. By American Thyroid Association guidelines, Graves' disease was diagnosed in the cohort.

The origin of this receptor is a female donor with Graves disease. V usage is TRBV6-2 or TRBV6-3 and J usage is TRBJ1-3, with 7 bases fitting TRBD1. Sample: peripheral blood mononuclear cells (PBMCs), taken when the disease was refractory, from a patient treated with antithyroid drugs. Here the CDR3 reads CASSYSGQASSGNTIYF. CDR3 nucleotides: TGTGCCAGCAGTTACTCAGGACAGGCCAGCTCTGGAAACACCATATATTTT.